These 28 T cell receptor beta chains share one sample of origin, sequenced in a study of Tregs in tolerant kidney transplant recipients. Clones were read by immunoSEQ multiplex PCR, and TCRdb kept only the in-frame ones, dropping some. Of 95,000 or so clones in the sample, roughly 93% are singletons; the top ten hold roughly 1.7%. Mixed chimerism was transient after nonmyeloablative marrow transplants from related graft donors. The sample in question was CD4+ T cells from blood (PBMCs), obtained 12 months after the transplant. These receptors all stem from a human patient who received a combined kidney and bone marrow transplant. Some T cells may trace back to the graft donor.

The genes are TRBV15 and TRBJ1-5, with a weak D call TRBD1 (6 bases). Trimming left V 0 bases short and J 0 bases short, with 9 bases between. Germline-derived CDR1 and CDR2 are LNHNV and YYDKDF (reference sequence). This CDR3 spans 16 amino acids. The CDR3 region is CATSRDGGASNQPQHF. The CDR3 DNA reads as TGTGCCACCAGCAGAGATGGGGGGGCTAGCAATCAGCCCCAGCATTTT.

The V call is TRBV10-3, the J call TRBJ2-5, with D maybe TRBD2 (7 bases). The ends were cut back, 11 bases at V and 5 bases at J, with 12 bases in the middle. Germline values: CDR1 ENHRY, CDR2 SYGVKD. The CDR3 totals 11 residues. The CDR3 spells CASRGGETQYF. The CDR3 nucleotides read TGTGCCTCAAGGGGGGGGGAGACCCAGTACTTC.

The V and J genes are TRBV7-9 and TRBJ2-5; no definite D call. The end of the DNA aligns better with TRBJ2-7, so the J call may be wrong. The germline V gene encodes CDR1 SEHNR and CDR2 FQNEAQ (reference sequence). This CDR3 region has 12 residues. The CDR3 DNA sequence: TGTGCCAGCAGCTTTAATGTCTACGAGCAGTACTTC. Translation gives CASSFNVYEQYF.

This chain uses TRBV18 with TRBJ2-7; 7 bases are shared with TRBD1. After removal of 3 bases from V and 3 bases from J, the junction contained 2 bases not matched to a gene. This CDR3 has 13 amino acids. CDR1 KGHSH and CDR2 LQKENI come from the germline V gene. CDR3 nucleotide sequence: TGTGCCAGCTCACCCGGACAGGACTACGAGCAGTACTTC. It encodes CASSPGQDYEQYF.

The rearrangement uses TRBV7-8 and TRBJ2-1; D remains ambiguous. The CDR3 has 14 residues. Germline CDR1 and CDR2: SGHVS and FQNEAQ. V dropped 5 bases and J dropped 2 bases, with 10 bases sitting between them. The CDR3 reads CASSDHTPYNEQFF. The DNA of the CDR3 is TGTGCCAGCAGCGATCACACCCCCTACAATGAGCAGTTCTTC.

This clone was seen a few times. The chain combines TRBV6-1 with TRBJ2-7; the D is unclear. This CDR3 has 11 amino acids. The germline CDR1 and CDR2 sequences are MNHNS and SASEGT. Trimming cost V 6 bases and J 5 bases, with 8 bases left between them. CDR3 DNA: TGTGCCAGCAGGGCAGTCCACGAGCAGTACTTC. Translated, it gives CASRAVHEQYF.

This clone was seen once. V gene TRBV7-2 combines with J gene TRBJ2-1; weak D call: TRBD2 (6 bases). This CDR3 region has 16 residues. Germline V lookup: CDR1 SGHTA, CDR2 FQGNSA. V was trimmed by 4 bases and J by 4 bases, leaving 17 bases between them. For the CDR3, the DNA is TGTGCCAGCAGCTCTTTCGTCCACGGGACTTACAATGAGCAGTTCTTC. This sequence encodes CASSSFVHGTYNEQFF. Filled out from reference TRBV7-2 and TRBJ2-1, the complete variable domain reads GAGVSQSPSNKVTEKGKDVELRCDPISGHTALYWYRQSLGQGLEFLIYFQGNSAPDKSGLPSDRFSAERTGGSVSTLTIQRTQQEDSAVYLCASSSFVHGTYNEQFFGPGTRLTVL.

The CDR3 protein is CASSYGTGVVNQPQHF. Here the CDR3 DNA reads TGTGCCAGCAGTTACGGGACAGGGGTGGTCAATCAGCCCCAGCATTTT. The gene calls are TRBV6-6 and TRBJ1-5, with 10 bases matching TRBD1. Trimming at V came to 2 bases and at J to 3 bases, leaving 4 bases not matched to a gene. Germline assignment: CDR1 MNHNY and CDR2 SVGAGI (reference sequence). The CDR3 covers 16 residues.

The chain uses TRBV15 and TRBJ2-1; 7 nucleotides align to TRBD1. The CDR3 is made up of 15 amino acids. Trimming at V came to 0 bases and at J to 7 bases, leaving 6 bases not matched to a gene. Per germline, CDR1 LNHNV and CDR2 YYDKDF (reference sequence). The CDR3 protein is CATSREKQGWNEQFF. In DNA form, the CDR3 reads TGTGCCACCAGCAGAGAAAAACAGGGGTGGAATGAGCAGTTCTTC.

The chain carries TRBV7-9 and TRBJ2-7; D perhaps matches TRBD1 (5 bases). V was cut by 1 base and J by 2 bases, with 6 bases left in between. The germline V gene encodes CDR1 SEHNR and CDR2 FQNEAQ (reference sequence). CDR3 size: 13 residues. The CDR3 region is CASSLGGPYEQYF. Here the CDR3 DNA reads TGTGCCAGCAGCTTAGGGGGCCCCTACGAGCAGTACTTC.

J is TRBJ1-6 and V is TRBV19; D possibly corresponds to TRBD1 (6 bases). The CDR3 covers 16 residues. CDR1 LNHDA and CDR2 SQIVND come from the germline V gene (reference sequence). V was cut by 5 bases and J by 5 bases, with 16 bases left in between. Here the CDR3 DNA reads TGTGCCAGTAGTGACGTAGGGGGAATGAATAATTCACCCCTCCACTTT. Its translation: CASSDVGGMNNSPLHF.

The V gene is TRBV5-1, the J gene TRBJ2-3, with a possible D match to TRBD2 (5 bases). Trimming pared 1 base from V and 6 bases from J, leaving 15 bases between. Germline lookup yields CDR1 SGHRS and CDR2 YFSETQ. The CDR3 covers 15 residues. This CDR3 reads CASSLYEVGADTQYF. The CDR3 DNA is TGCGCCAGCAGCTTGTATGAGGTGGGAGCGGATACGCAGTATTTT.

The J gene is TRBJ2-5, the V gene TRBV4-3; 12 bases fit TRBD1. Near its end, the DNA agrees better with TRBJ2-7, so the J call may be wrong. Per the germline V gene, CDR1 is LGHNA and CDR2 is YSLEER. This CDR3 is 14 amino acids long. In nucleotides, the CDR3 is TGCGCCAGCAGCCCCCGGGACAGGGGGCGCGAGCAGTACTTC. It codes for CASSPRDRGREQYF.

The chain carries TRBV6-5 and TRBJ2-7; TRBD1 agrees at 8 bases. V trimming: 8 bases; J trimming: 4 bases; junction bases outside the gene matches: 1. Germline CDR1 and CDR2: MNHEY and SVGAGI. This CDR3 is built from 11 residues. In DNA, the CDR3 is TGTGCCAGCTGGACAGGGTACGAGCAGTACTTC. As protein: CASWTGYEQYF.

The rearrangement joins TRBV4-2 to TRBJ1-2, with 7 bases matching TRBD1. Germline CDR1 reads LGHNA; CDR2 reads YNFKEQ. V lost 1 base to trimming and J lost 5 bases; unmatched junction nucleotides: 10. This CDR3 contains 16 residues. CDR3 residues: CASSQVSGGRWYGYTF. CDR3 in DNA: TGTGCCAGCAGCCAAGTCTCAGGGGGGCGTTGGTATGGCTACACCTTC.

V and J are TRBV7-9 and TRBJ2-3; 8 positions match TRBD2. J gave up 4 bases and V 5 bases, and 5 bases lay outside the gene matches. CDR3 length equals 14 residues. CDR1 and CDR2 from the germline V gene are SEHNR and FQNEAQ (reference sequence). This chain's CDR3 is CASSPTSVPDTQYF. For the CDR3, the DNA is TGTGCCAGCAGCCCGACTAGCGTGCCAGATACGCAGTATTTT. The complete variable domain, with remaining parts taken from reference TRBV7-9 and TRBJ2-3, reads DTGVSQNPRHKITKRGQNVTFRCDPISEHNRLYWYRQTLGQGPEFLTYFQNEAQLEKSRLLSDRFSAERPKGSFSTLEIQRTEQGDSAMYLCASSPTSVPDTQYFGPGTRLTVL.

The chain uses TRBV7-2 and TRBJ1-2; D may be TRBD1 (6 bases). This CDR3 region has 17 residues. Germline CDR1 is SGHTA and CDR2 is FQGNSA. Between the trimmed V and J ends, which lost 1 base and 0 bases, there was a span of 15 bases. In DNA form, the CDR3 reads TGTGCCAGCAGCTTAGTAACAGGGTTCACAGCTAACTATGGCTACACCTTC. Residues: CASSLVTGFTANYGYTF.

This chain joins TRBV7-2 and TRBJ2-1; D gene uncertain. The V end was cut by 4 bases, the J end by 2 bases, with 18 bases between. The CDR3 is 17 amino acids. CDR1 and CDR2 from the germline V gene are SGHTA and FQGNSA. In DNA form, the CDR3 reads TGTGCCAGCAGCTCGAGGTCGGCACCGGCAGCCTACAATGAGCAGTTCTTC. Translation: CASSSRSAPAAYNEQFF.

The genes are TRBV18 and TRBJ2-5, with TRBD2 matching 12 bases. CDR3 length: 16 amino acids. J was trimmed by 4 bases and V by 2 bases; bases with no gene match: 5. Looked up from germline, CDR1 is KGHSH and CDR2 is LQKENI. For the CDR3, the DNA is TGTGCCAGCTCACCAGAGACTAGCGGGGGTACAGAGACCCAGTACTTC. It codes for CASSPETSGGTETQYF.

The chain uses TRBV19 and TRBJ2-1; possible D gene TRBD2, 6 bases. V was clipped by 3 bases and J by 4 bases, with 16 bases between them. The germline gives CDR1 LNHDA, CDR2 SQIVND (reference sequence). CDR3 length: 16 residues. The CDR3 protein is CASSIRLGVIYNEQFF. The CDR3 DNA reads TGTGCCAGTAGTATCCGACTAGGGGTAATTTACAATGAGCAGTTCTTC.

V gene TRBV5-1 combines with J gene TRBJ2-2; weak D call: TRBD1 (5 bases). This CDR3 comprises 14 residues. Trimming pared 5 bases from V and 1 base from J, leaving 9 bases between. Germline-derived CDR1 and CDR2 are SGHRS and YFSETQ. CDR3 loop: CASSTDRNTGELFF. In DNA form, the CDR3 reads TGCGCCAGCAGTACTGACAGGAACACCGGGGAGCTGTTTTTT.

The chain employs TRBV7-2 and TRBJ1-4; D remains ambiguous. Germline lookup yields CDR1 SGHTA and CDR2 FQGNSA. The CDR3 extends over 17 amino acids. Trimming shortened V by 5 bases and J by 8 bases, and 24 bases separated the two germline ends. Written as DNA, the CDR3 is TGTGCCAGCAGCCCAGTTCTCTCCGGGTCCAGCCGGGAAAAACTGTTTTTT. It translates to CASSPVLSGSSREKLFF.

The J gene is TRBJ2-5, the V gene TRBV4-3; 9 nucleotides match TRBD1. The J call may be wrong; the DNA end is better matched by TRBJ2-7. Germline V lookup: CDR1 LGHNA, CDR2 YSLEER. The CDR3 sequence is 13 residues long. CDR3 region: CASSRGQGLEQYF. DNA of the CDR3: TGCGCCAGCTCCCGGGGACAGGGCCTCGAGCAGTACTTC.

The J gene is TRBJ1-2, the V gene TRBV7-2; D remains ambiguous. The CDR3 has 13 amino acids. Germline V gives CDR1 SGHTA, CDR2 FQGNSA. Deletions cut 1 base from V and 8 bases from J, with 11 bases between. The CDR3 region is CASSLGRGIGYTF. CDR3 bases: TGTGCCAGCAGCTTAGGGCGGGGAATAGGCTACACCTTC.

This chain links TRBV18 with TRBJ1-2; 9 bases match TRBD1. CDR3 length: 14 amino acids. The V gene end was trimmed by 5 bases and the J gene end by 6 bases; junction bases not matched to a gene: 7. Germline assignment: CDR1 KGHSH and CDR2 LQKENI. The CDR3 DNA is TGTGCCAGCTCAGCGGGACAGGGAACGGATGGCTACACCTTC. This gives the protein CASSAGQGTDGYTF. The full variable domain, rest sourced from reference TRBV18 and TRBJ1-2, is NAGVMQNPRHLVRRRGQEARLRCSPMKGHSHVYWYRQLPEEGLKFMVYLQKENIIDESGMPKERFSAEFPKEGPSILRIQQVVRGDSAAYFCASSAGQGTDGYTFGSGTRLTVV.

The chain has TRBV7-9 and TRBJ2-7, with no clear D. There are 11 residues in the CDR3. Germline values: CDR1 SEHNR, CDR2 FQNEAQ (reference sequence). The germline V and J ends were trimmed by 5 bases and 5 bases, with 7 bases remaining between them. The chain's CDR3 is CASSQRNEQYF. CDR3 nucleotides: TGTGCCAGCAGCCAGAGGAACGAGCAGTACTTC.

In nucleotides, the CDR3 is TGCAGCGTTGACCGGGGGGGGAGAGAGACCCAGTACTTC. It is translated as CSVDRGGRETQYF. V and J are TRBV29-1 and TRBJ2-7; TRBD2 agrees at 8 bases. The end of the DNA aligns better with TRBJ2-5, so the J call may be wrong. The CDR3 extends over 13 amino acids. The V gene's germline CDR1 is SQVTM and CDR2 ANQGSEA.

The chain links TRBV9 to TRBJ2-3, with TRBD2 matching over 10 bases. V was clipped by 4 bases and J by 4 bases; unmatched bases: 6. The CDR3 runs 15 residues. Germline CDR1 is SGDLS and CDR2 is YYNGEE. In DNA form, the CDR3 reads TGTGCCAGCAGCCTAATAGCGGGGGGATCAGATACGCAGTATTTT. Translation gives CASSLIAGGSDTQYF.